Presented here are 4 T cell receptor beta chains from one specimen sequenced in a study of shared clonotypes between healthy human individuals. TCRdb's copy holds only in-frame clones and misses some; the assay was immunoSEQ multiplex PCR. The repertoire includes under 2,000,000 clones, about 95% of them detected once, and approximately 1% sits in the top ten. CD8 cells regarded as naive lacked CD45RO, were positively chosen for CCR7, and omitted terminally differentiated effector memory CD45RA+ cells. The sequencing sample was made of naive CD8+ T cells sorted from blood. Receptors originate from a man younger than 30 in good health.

CDR3: CASSEQGVTYNSPLHF. CDR3 bases: TGTGCCAGCAGCGAACAAGGGGTTACCTATAATTCACCCCTCCACTTT. This chain joins TRBV2 and TRBJ1-6; a weak D match, TRBD1 (5 bases). V was shortened by 6 bases and J by 2 bases, with 14 bases between the two germline ends. Germline-derived CDR1 and CDR2 are SNHLY and FYNNEI. This CDR3 is 16 amino acids long.

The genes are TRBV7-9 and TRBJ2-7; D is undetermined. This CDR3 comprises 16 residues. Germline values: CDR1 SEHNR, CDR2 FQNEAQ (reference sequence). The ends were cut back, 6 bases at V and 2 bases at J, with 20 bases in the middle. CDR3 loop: CASSSPNPIGPYEQYF. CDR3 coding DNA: TGTGCCAGCAGTTCCCCGAACCCAATTGGACCCTACGAGCAGTACTTC.

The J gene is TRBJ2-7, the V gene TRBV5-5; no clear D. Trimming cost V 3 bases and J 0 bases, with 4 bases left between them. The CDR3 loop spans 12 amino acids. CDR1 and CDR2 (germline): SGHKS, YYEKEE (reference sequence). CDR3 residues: CASSYDSYEQYF. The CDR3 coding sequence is TGTGCCAGCAGCTACGACTCCTACGAGCAGTACTTC.

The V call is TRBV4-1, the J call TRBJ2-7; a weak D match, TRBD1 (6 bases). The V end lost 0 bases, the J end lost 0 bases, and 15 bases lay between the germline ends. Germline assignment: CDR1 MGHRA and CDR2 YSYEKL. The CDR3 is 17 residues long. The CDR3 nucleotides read TGCGCCAGCAGCCAAGATGTTCTGGTCAGGGGCTCCTACGAGCAGTACTTC. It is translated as CASSQDVLVRGSYEQYF.